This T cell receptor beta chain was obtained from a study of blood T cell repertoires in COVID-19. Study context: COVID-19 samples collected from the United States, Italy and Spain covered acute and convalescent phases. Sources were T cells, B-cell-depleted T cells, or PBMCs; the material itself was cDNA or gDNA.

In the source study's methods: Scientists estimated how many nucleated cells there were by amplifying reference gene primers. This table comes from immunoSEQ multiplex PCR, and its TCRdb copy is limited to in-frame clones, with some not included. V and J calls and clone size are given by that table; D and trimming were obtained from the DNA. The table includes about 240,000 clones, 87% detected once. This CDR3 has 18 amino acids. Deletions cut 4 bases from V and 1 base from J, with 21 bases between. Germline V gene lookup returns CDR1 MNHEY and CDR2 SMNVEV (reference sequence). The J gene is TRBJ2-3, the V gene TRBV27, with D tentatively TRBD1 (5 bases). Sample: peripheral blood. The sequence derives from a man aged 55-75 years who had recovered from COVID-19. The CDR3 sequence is CASSYVSPLGRGTDTQYF. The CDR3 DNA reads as TGTGCCAGCAGTTACGTATCGCCTCTGGGGCGCGGCACAGATACGCAGTATTTT.